What follows are 30 T cell receptor beta chains derived from one specimen sequenced in a study of cytomegalovirus exposure and HLA in healthy donors. The PCR ran on 60 Vbeta and 13 Jbeta primers. The method was immunoSEQ multiplex PCR; TCRdb's version includes in-frame clones alone and lacks a portion of them. The table for this sample gives 130,000 to 150,000 clones. The sample comprised PBMCs. The source of these receptors is a male donor in good health and CMV-seronegative.

The chain uses TRBV25-1 and TRBJ2-5; no clear D. Judging by the DNA end, TRBJ2-7 fits better; the J call may be wrong. The CDR3 is 11 residues long. Looked up from germline, CDR1 is MGHDK and CDR2 is SYGVNS. This CDR3 reads CASSHINEQYF. As DNA, the CDR3 is TGTGCCAGCAGCCATATCAACGAGCAGTACTTC.

The rearrangement links TRBV9 to TRBJ1-2, with 7 bases fitting TRBD1. Germline trimming cut 6 bases from V and 3 bases from J; bases unmatched to any gene: 5. Germline lookup yields CDR1 SGDLS and CDR2 YYNGEE. CDR3 length: 13 amino acids. The CDR3 region has the DNA TGTGCCAGCACGCAGGGGGAGTACTATGGCTACACCTTC. Protein: CASTQGEYYGYTF.

J is TRBJ1-2 and V is TRBV5-4; weak D call: TRBD1 (5 bases). In germline, CDR1 is SGHNT, CDR2 YYREEE (reference sequence). Trimming left V 4 bases short and J 4 bases short, with 14 bases between. CDR3 length: 14 residues. CDR3: CASSPDTAPYGYTF. For the CDR3, the DNA is TGTGCCAGCAGCCCGGACACTGCACCCTATGGCTACACCTTC.

This chain connects TRBV2 to TRBJ1-1; maybe TRBD1 (5 bases). CDR1 and CDR2 from the germline V gene are SNHLY and FYNNEI. Trimming stripped 6 bases from V and 4 bases from J, with 12 bases between. The CDR3 sequence is 13 residues long. CDR3 nucleotides: TGTGCCAGCAGGGTACAGGAGACCACTGAAGCTTTCTTT. Residues: CASRVQETTEAFF. The whole variable domain, remainder taken from reference TRBV2 and TRBJ1-1, is EPEVTQTPSHQVTQMGQEVILRCVPISNHLYFYWYRQILGQKVEFLVSFYNNEISEKSEIFDDQFSVERPDGSNFTLKIRSTKLEDSAMYFCASRVQETTEAFFGQGTRLTVV.

The chain employs TRBV9 and TRBJ2-5; 8 bases match TRBD2. Trimming cost V 0 bases and J 3 bases; bases outside gene matches: 4. The CDR3 totals 15 residues. Germline V lookup: CDR1 SGDLS, CDR2 YYNGEE. The CDR3 region has the DNA TGTGCCAGCAGCGTAGCTGGGACTAGGGAAGAGACCCAGTACTTC. It encodes CASSVAGTREETQYF. Based on the CDR3 plus reference TRBV9 and TRBJ2-5, the full variable domain is DSGVTQTPKHLITATGQRVTLRCSPRSGDLSVYWYQQSLDQGLQFLIQYYNGEERAKGNILERFSAQQFPDLHSELNLSSLELGDSALYFCASSVAGTREETQYFGPGTRLLVL.

The chain employs TRBV28 and TRBJ1-2, with TRBD1 matching 9 bases. The V gene's germline CDR1 is MDHEN and CDR2 SYDVKM. The V segment lost 1 base and the J segment 2 bases; nucleotides outside the gene matches: 20. CDR3 length: 21 residues. CDR3 nucleotides: TGTGCCAGCAGTTTATTGACCCAAGCCCCAATCGGACAGGGGCGGAACTATGGCTACACCTTC. This translates into CASSLLTQAPIGQGRNYGYTF.

This chain uses TRBV11-3 with TRBJ1-3; 10 bases match TRBD1. The CDR3 runs to 17 residues. Germline CDR1 reads SGHNT; CDR2 reads YENEEA. V shed 5 bases and J 10 bases; nucleotides not matched to a gene: 17. Here the CDR3 DNA reads TGTGCCAGCAGCCGTAGAGGGGACAGGGGACCGAGAGTAACCATATATTTT. Protein: CASSRRGDRGPRVTIYF.

For the CDR3, the DNA is TGTGCCAGCAGACCTGACCCTACAGGTTTCACTGAAGCTTTCTTT. Translating it yields CASRPDPTGFTEAFF. The chain uses TRBV5-6 and TRBJ1-1, with D perhaps matching TRBD1 (5 bases). The CDR3 totals 15 residues. Trimming took 5 bases from V and 4 from J, leaving 18 bases between them. Germline assignment: CDR1 SGHDT and CDR2 YYEEEE.

The gene calls are TRBV7-9 and TRBJ1-4; D ambiguous. The V end lost 5 bases, the J end lost 7 bases, and 11 bases lay between the germline ends. The V gene's germline CDR1 is SEHNR and CDR2 FQNEAQ (reference sequence). The CDR3 consists of 13 residues. The CDR3 protein is CASSRPLSEKLFF. DNA of the CDR3: TGTGCCAGCAGCCGCCCCCTGAGTGAAAAACTGTTTTTT.

The chain has TRBV6-6 and TRBJ2-7, with 11 nucleotides matching TRBD2. The V and J ends lost 0 bases and 4 bases, in that order; junction bases with no gene match: 5. The CDR3 is 16 amino acids. CDR1 MNHNY and CDR2 SVGAGI come from the germline V gene (reference sequence). The CDR3 DNA follows: TGTGCCAGCAGTTACTCACTAGCGGGAGCGGGGTACGAGCAGTACTTC. This encodes CASSYSLAGAGYEQYF.

The chain uses TRBV11-3 and TRBJ2-1, with 14 bases aligning to TRBD2. The CDR3 runs 15 residues. V was pared by 5 bases and J by 10 bases, with 7 bases of the junction left unmatched. Germline V CDR1 and CDR2: SGHNT, YENEEA. CDR3 nucleotide sequence: TGTGCCAGCAGCACCGGGACTAGCGGGAGCAGCGAGCAGTTCTTC. Amino acids: CASSTGTSGSSEQFF. Variable domain in full (rest from reference TRBV11-3 and TRBJ2-1): EAGVVQSPRYKIIEKKQPVAFWCNPISGHNTLYWYLQNLGQGPELLIRYENEEAVDDSQLPKDRFSAERLKGVDSTLKIQPAELGDSAVYLCASSTGTSGSSEQFFGPGTRLTVL.

This chain links TRBV19 with TRBJ1-1, with D unresolved. The CDR3 extends over 13 amino acids. Germline lookup yields CDR1 LNHDA and CDR2 SQIVND (reference sequence). V was cut by 6 bases and J by 0 bases, with 8 bases left in between. The CDR3 loop is CASSGRVNTEAFF. In DNA form, the CDR3 reads TGTGCCAGTAGCGGGAGGGTGAACACTGAAGCTTTCTTT.

V usage is TRBV27 and J usage is TRBJ2-5; no definite D call. Deletions cut 1 base from V and 4 bases from J, with 4 bases between. Germline loops: CDR1 MNHEY, CDR2 SMNVEV (reference sequence). The CDR3 sequence is 12 residues long. CDR3 protein: CASSLFGETQYF. In nucleotides, the CDR3 is TGTGCCAGCAGTTTATTCGGAGAGACCCAGTACTTC.

The CDR3 region has the DNA TGTGCCAGCAGTCGATCGACAGGTACCTACGAGCAGTACTTC. This gives the protein CASSRSTGTYEQYF. The chain links TRBV6-5 to TRBJ2-7; D might be TRBD1 (6 bases). The V gene lost 5 bases and the J gene lost 2 bases, with 13 bases spanning the gap. The CDR3 consists of 14 residues. Germline values: CDR1 MNHEY, CDR2 SVGAGI.

The rearrangement joins TRBV4-3 to TRBJ2-7; 9 nucleotides align to TRBD1. This CDR3 region has 17 residues. Germline V gives CDR1 LGHNA, CDR2 YSLEER. Unmatched junction bases numbered 15, after V lost 3 bases and J lost 6 bases. The CDR3 protein is CASSQGTGGAPSGEQYF. DNA for the CDR3: TGCGCCAGCAGCCAGGGTACAGGGGGCGCCCCGAGCGGCGAGCAGTACTTC.

The chain is built from TRBV27 and TRBJ2-6; the D gene is possibly TRBD2 (5 bases). V lost 3 bases and J 0 bases, leaving 6 bases between the germline ends. The CDR3 has 15 residues. Germline CDR1 and CDR2: MNHEY and SMNVEV (reference sequence). This chain's CDR3 is CASSLGSSGANVLTF. CDR3 nucleotides: TGTGCCAGCAGTTTGGGGAGCTCTGGGGCCAACGTCCTGACTTTC.

The J gene is TRBJ2-3, the V gene TRBV27; 8 nucleotides align to TRBD2. The CDR3 spans 18 residues. Germline assignment: CDR1 MNHEY and CDR2 SMNVEV (reference sequence). V lost 5 bases, J lost 1 base, and 14 bases stayed unmatched. The CDR3 region has the DNA TGTGCCAGCAGTCCTTATGCCTTAGCGGGGCAGGGCACAGATACGCAGTATTTT. This gives the protein CASSPYALAGQGTDTQYF.

The V and J genes are TRBV4-1 and TRBJ2-7; the D is unclear. The V and J ends lost 0 bases and 4 bases respectively, with 22 bases between them. This CDR3 region has 18 residues. The V gene's germline CDR1 is MGHRA and CDR2 YSYEKL. The CDR3 region is CASSQDPLAPQLHYEQYF. The DNA of the CDR3 is TGCGCCAGCAGCCAAGACCCTTTGGCGCCCCAACTACATTACGAGCAGTACTTC.

V and J are TRBV5-6 and TRBJ2-7; D is perhaps TRBD2 (7 bases). The CDR3 spans 14 residues. Germline values: CDR1 SGHDT, CDR2 YYEEEE. Trimming took 6 bases from V and 2 from J, leaving 15 bases between them. CDR3 nucleotides: TGTGCCAGCACCCAGGGAGGGGGGGCCTACGAGCAGTACTTC. It specifies CASTQGGGAYEQYF.

The J gene is TRBJ2-3, the V gene TRBV11-1; TRBD2 agrees at 7 bases. Germline trimming cut 4 bases from V and 0 bases from J; bases unmatched to any gene: 7. Germline V gene lookup returns CDR1 SGHAT and CDR2 FQDESV (reference sequence). This CDR3 is 16 amino acids long. The CDR3 sequence: CASSYPGGTSTDTQYF. CDR3 in DNA: TGTGCCAGCAGCTATCCCGGGGGGACTAGCACAGATACGCAGTATTTT.

The chain combines TRBV19 with TRBJ1-3, with 11 bases that match TRBD1. The CDR3 is made up of 15 amino acids. Germline CDR1 is LNHDA and CDR2 is SQIVND (reference sequence). V trimming: 4 bases; J trimming: 8 bases; junction bases outside the gene matches: 7. In DNA, the CDR3 is TGTGCCAGTAGTACTGGACAGGGGGCTTTGGACACCATATATTTT. Its translation: CASSTGQGALDTIYF. Combining the CDR3 with reference TRBV19 and TRBJ1-3 gives the whole variable domain DGGITQSPKYLFRKEGQNVTLSCEQNLNHDAMYWYRQDPGQGLRLIYYSQIVNDFQKGDIAEGYSVSREKKESFPLTVTSAQKNPTAFYLCASSTGQGALDTIYFGEGSWLTVV.

The chain has TRBV19 and TRBJ1-1; TRBD1 aligns across 8 bases. CDR1 LNHDA and CDR2 SQIVND come from the germline V gene (reference sequence). V lost 5 bases and J lost 1; bases outside the gene matches: 3. The CDR3 covers 14 residues. CDR3 residues: CASSAGQGNTEAFF. CDR3 nucleotides: TGTGCCAGTAGTGCTGGACAGGGGAACACTGAAGCTTTCTTT.

V and J are TRBV6-6 and TRBJ1-2; TRBD1 is a possible D gene (6 bases). Per the germline V gene, CDR1 is MNHNY and CDR2 is SVGAGI (reference sequence). The CDR3 contains 16 residues. The V gene lost 5 bases and the J gene lost 0 bases, with 16 bases spanning the gap. The CDR3 here is CASSPGVGITNYGYTF. The DNA for the CDR3 is TGTGCCAGCAGTCCAGGGGTAGGGATAACTAACTATGGCTACACCTTC.

V gene TRBV27 combines with J gene TRBJ1-2, with D maybe TRBD1 (5 bases). Trimming took off 2 bases at V and 4 bases at J, with 11 bases between the two ends. Germline CDR1 and CDR2: MNHEY and SMNVEV (reference sequence). The CDR3 length is 14 residues. The CDR3 spells CASSLLAGSYGYTF. The CDR3 DNA is TGTGCCAGCAGTTTACTGGCAGGGTCCTATGGCTACACCTTC.

DNA of the CDR3: TGTGCCAGCAGTCCAGAGGGACAGGGATACTATGGCTACACCTTC. Amino acid sequence: CASSPEGQGYYGYTF. The rearrangement joins TRBV27 to TRBJ1-2; TRBD1 matches 9 bases. CDR3 length: 15 amino acids. Per the germline V gene, CDR1 is MNHEY and CDR2 is SMNVEV (reference sequence). J was trimmed by 3 bases and V by 5 bases; bases with no gene match: 7.

The chain joins TRBV11-2 to TRBJ1-3; D is ambiguous. V was pared by 1 base and J by 4 bases, with 5 bases between. Germline V gives CDR1 SGHAT, CDR2 FQNNGV. The CDR3 extends over 13 amino acids. CDR3 nucleotide sequence: TGTGCCAGCAGCTTAGTCCAAGGAAACACCATATATTTT. Protein: CASSLVQGNTIYF.

As concerns this clone: The junction does not match germline at one end; this may be a read error. CDR3 nucleotide sequence: TGTGCCAGCACCGTAGGGCAGATTAACTATGGCTACACCTTC. It yields the protein CASTVGQINYGYTF. The V gene is TRBV9, the J gene TRBJ1-2, with unresolved D. Germline values: CDR1 SGDLS, CDR2 YYNGEE. This CDR3 contains 14 residues.

The chain recombines TRBV29-1 with TRBJ2-1, with D unresolved. The CDR3 covers 14 residues. Trimming took 5 bases from V and 5 from J, leaving 16 bases between them. Germline CDR1 is SQVTM and CDR2 is ANQGSEA. CDR3 region: CSVNINAANNEQFF. CDR3 nucleotides: TGCAGCGTTAACATAAACGCGGCAAACAATGAGCAGTTCTTC.

The chain combines TRBV27 with TRBJ2-1; 10 bases map to TRBD2. V was pared by 3 bases and J by 6 bases, with 5 bases of the junction left unmatched. CDR3 length equals 15 residues. Germline V gives CDR1 MNHEY, CDR2 SMNVEV (reference sequence). The CDR3 sequence: CASSFLVAGGNEQFF. For the CDR3, the DNA is TGTGCCAGCAGTTTCCTTGTAGCGGGGGGCAATGAGCAGTTCTTC.

The chain combines TRBV19 with TRBJ1-4, with D hard to call. The CDR3 consists of 13 residues. Germline V lookup: CDR1 LNHDA, CDR2 SQIVND (reference sequence). V shed 5 bases and J shed 8 bases, with 12 bases lying between them. The DNA for the CDR3 is TGTGCCAGTAGTCTCATACACAGCGAAAAACTGTTTTTT. Translation gives CASSLIHSEKLFF.